Shown below are 6 T cell receptor beta chains from a single sample sequenced in a study of blood T cell repertoires in COVID-19. Only in-frame clones appear in the TCRdb table, and some are missing; sequencing was by immunoSEQ multiplex PCR. The sample yields approximately 97,000 clones, approximately 86% seen once. Specimen: peripheral blood. The receptors originated from a man between 50 and 59 years old with active or convalescent COVID-19.

The chain employs TRBV25-1 and TRBJ1-1; possibly TRBD1 for D (5 bases). Germline V gene sequence: CDR1 MGHDK, CDR2 SYGVNS. The CDR3 is 14 residues long. V lost 7 bases and J 0 bases, leaving 12 bases between the germline ends. CDR3 coding DNA: TGTGCCAGCATCATGGACACACTGAACACTGAAGCTTTCTTT. Residues: CASIMDTLNTEAFF.

J is TRBJ1-1 and V is TRBV19; D may be TRBD1 (6 bases). Trimming stripped 1 base from V and 4 bases from J, with 10 bases between. The CDR3 is made up of 14 amino acids. Germline CDR1 LNHDA, CDR2 SQIVND (reference sequence). Written as DNA, the CDR3 is TGTGCCAGTAGTATAGGGGACAAGGGCACTGAAGCTTTCTTT. Protein product: CASSIGDKGTEAFF. Supplemented by reference TRBV19 and TRBJ1-1, the full variable domain reads DGGITQSPKYLFRKEGQNVTLSCEQNLNHDAMYWYRQDPGQGLRLIYYSQIVNDFQKGDIAEGYSVSREKKESFPLTVTSAQKNPTAFYLCASSIGDKGTEAFFGQGTRLTVV.

This clone was recorded only once. The chain carries TRBV2 and TRBJ1-4, with D perhaps matching TRBD1 (5 bases). V was clipped by 2 bases and J by 7 bases, with 11 bases between them. The CDR3 covers 14 residues. Germline CDR1 reads SNHLY; CDR2 reads FYNNEI. CDR3 sequence reads: CASSERTSPEKLFF. The CDR3 bases are TGTGCCAGCAGTGAAAGGACAAGCCCTGAAAAACTGTTTTTT.

The CDR3 loop is CLGQGGQPQHF. The CDR3 region has the DNA TGTCTGGGACAGGGAGGTCAGCCCCAGCATTTT. The genes are TRBV14 and TRBJ1-5, with TRBD1 identical over 9 bases. Germline assignment: CDR1 SGHDN and CDR2 FVKESK. The CDR3 runs to 11 residues. The variable domain in full, with the rest retrieved from reference TRBV14 and TRBJ1-5, is EAGVTQFPSHSVIEKGQTVTLRCDPISGHDNLYWYRRVMGKEIKFLLHFVKESKQDESGMPNNRFLAERTGGTYSTLKVQPAELEDSGVYFCLGQGGQPQHFGDGTRLSIL.

A word on this clone: The DNA is omitted, as the CDR3 cannot be located on it reliably, and the CDR3 follows TCRdb's listing. This CDR3 reads CASSFGTGIWWAF. This chain links TRBV28 with TRBJ1-2; TRBD1 reflects the table's D call only, with no check against the DNA. Germline V lookup: CDR1 MDHEN, CDR2 SYDVKM. Both ends counted, the CDR3 spans 13 residues.

The chain carries TRBV3-1 (or the pseudogene TRBV3-2) and TRBJ2-1, with 10 bases aligning to TRBD1. The germline V gene encodes CDR1 LGHDT and CDR2 YNNKEL (reference sequence). CDR3 size: 15 residues. V was pared by 1 base and J by 4 bases, with 1 base of the junction left unmatched. In DNA form, the CDR3 reads TGTGCCAGCAGCCAAGGGGGACAGGGGTACAATGAGCAGTTCTTC. Encoded protein: CASSQGGQGYNEQFF.